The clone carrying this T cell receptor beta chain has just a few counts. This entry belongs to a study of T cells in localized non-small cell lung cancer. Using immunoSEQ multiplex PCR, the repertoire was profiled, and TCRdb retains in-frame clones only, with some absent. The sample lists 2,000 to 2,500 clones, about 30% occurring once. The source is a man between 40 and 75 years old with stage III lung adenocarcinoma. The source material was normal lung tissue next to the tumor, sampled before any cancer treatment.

The CDR3 coding sequence is TGTGCCAGCAGCTTGGATTCAGGGGGAGAGACCCAGTACTTC. Translation: CASSLDSGGETQYF. This rearrangement joins TRBV11-3 to TRBJ2-5; TRBD1 matches 7 bases. CDR1 and CDR2 from the germline V gene are SGHNT and YENEEA. The ends lost 3 bases at V and 4 bases at J; junction bases unmatched: 5. This CDR3 is 14 amino acids long.